Below are 7 T cell receptor beta chains sequenced from a single sample in a study of early T cells in non-severe SARS-CoV-2 infection. Each CDR3 protein is one row after TCRdb ran MiXCR on the 5' RACE reads. The sample lists 20,000 to 25,000 distinct CDR3 sequences, around 4.3% occurring once. Sequencing was done on a sample of whole blood. The receptors come from an adult who was a healthcare worker with PCR-confirmed SARS-CoV-2 infection or an uninfected control (not recorded which).

The J gene is TRBJ2-1, the V gene TRBV6-6; D remains unclear. The V end lost 5 bases, the J end lost 5 bases, and 13 bases lay between the germline ends. The germline V gene has CDR1 MNHNY and CDR2 SVGAGI (reference sequence). The CDR3 is 14 residues long. CDR3 sequence reads: CASSRDETNNEQFF. The CDR3 coding sequence is TGTGCCAGCAGTCGCGACGAAACTAACAATGAGCAGTTCTTC.

This clonotype was detected only a few times. V usage is TRBV30 and J usage is TRBJ1-1; D gene unclear. Germline assignment: CDR1 GTSNPN and CDR2 SVGIG (reference sequence). V lost 2 bases, J lost 6 bases, and 7 bases lay in between. The CDR3 is 11 amino acids. The CDR3, as DNA: TGTGCCTGGAGTCGGGAGGCTGAAGCTTTCTTT. As protein: CAWSREAEAFF.

This clonotype was found many times. This chain links TRBV11-3 with TRBJ2-1; 7 positions match TRBD1. The ends lost 4 bases at V and 6 bases at J; junction bases unmatched: 12. Germline CDR1 and CDR2: SGHNT and YENEEA. The CDR3 has 16 residues. The CDR3: CASSSHRGQSSNEQFF. The CDR3 DNA sequence: TGTGCCAGCAGCTCGCATAGGGGACAGTCTTCCAATGAGCAGTTCTTC. The full variable domain, with the rest looked up from reference TRBV11-3 and TRBJ2-1, is EAGVVQSPRYKIIEKKQPVAFWCNPISGHNTLYWYLQNLGQGPELLIRYENEEAVDDSQLPKDRFSAERLKGVDSTLKIQPAELGDSAVYLCASSSHRGQSSNEQFFGPGTRLTVL.

This clonotype has only a few counts. V and J are TRBV20-1 and TRBJ1-2, with 9 bases matching TRBD1. CDR3 length: 15 amino acids. V dropped 3 bases and J dropped 4; count of bases not matched to a gene: 9. From germline, CDR1 is DFQATT and CDR2 SNEGSKA (reference sequence). The CDR3 bases are TGCAGTGCTAGTCCCACAGGGGGCCGAGTCTATGGCTACACCTTC. Translated, it gives CSASPTGGRVYGYTF.

This clonotype was observed a few times. The chain has TRBV7-6 and TRBJ2-3; 7 bases match TRBD1. The CDR3 is 16 residues long. V shed 1 base and J 3 bases; nucleotides not matched to a gene: 7. Germline V gene sequence: CDR1 SGHVS, CDR2 FNYEAQ. CDR3 region: CASSLGVGGVTDTQYF. CDR3 nucleotide sequence: TGTGCCAGCAGCTTAGGAGTAGGGGGCGTGACAGATACGCAGTATTTT. Full variable domain (outside the CDR3, taken from reference TRBV7-6 and TRBJ2-3): GAGVSQSPRYKVTKRGQDVALRCDPISGHVSLYWYRQALGQGPEFLTYFNYEAQQDKSGLPNDRFSAERPEGSISTLTIQRTEQRDSAMYRCASSLGVGGVTDTQYFGPGTRLTVL.

This clonotype occurred many times. This rearrangement joins TRBV4-1 to TRBJ1-3; D is undetermined. The CDR3 is 16 amino acids. V dropped 0 bases and J dropped 2 bases, with 11 bases sitting between them. CDR1 is MGHRA, CDR2 YSYEKL, per germline. CDR3 protein: CASSQERARTGNTIYF. The CDR3 DNA reads as TGCGCCAGCAGCCAAGAGCGGGCACGGACTGGAAACACCATATATTTT.

This clonotype was recorded at least ten times. CDR3 amino acids: CASSSRRGRSYEQYF. DNA for the CDR3: TGTGCCAGCAGCTCACGGAGGGGGCGCTCCTACGAGCAGTACTTC. V is TRBV11-3 and J is TRBJ2-7, with a possible D match to TRBD1 (7 bases). Trimming pared 4 bases from V and 0 bases from J, leaving 13 bases between. The CDR3 length is 15 residues. Germline assignment: CDR1 SGHNT and CDR2 YENEEA.